Presented here are 17 T cell receptor beta chains from one specimen sequenced in a study of identifying expanded T cells in peripheral blood. Clones were sequenced by immunoSEQ multiplex PCR, and TCRdb holds only the in-frame ones, with some missing. The sample shows some 72,000 clones, under 90% of them seen only once. Sequenced input: blood. Receptors were obtained from a person aged 18 to 75 in good health.

This chain uses TRBV6-5 with TRBJ1-6, with 8 bases matching TRBD1. Germline V gene data show CDR1 as MNHEY and CDR2 as SVGAGI. This CDR3 has 15 amino acids. J was trimmed by 7 bases and V by 0 bases; bases with no gene match: 2. CDR3 DNA: TGTGCCAGCAGTTACTCGGACAGGGACAATTCACCCCTCCACTTT. This encodes CASSYSDRDNSPLHF.

The chain carries TRBV19 and TRBJ2-7; D not resolved. This CDR3 has 13 amino acids. Per the germline V gene, CDR1 is LNHDA and CDR2 is SQIVND (reference sequence). V lost 5 bases, J lost 3 bases, and 11 bases lay in between. The chain's CDR3 is CASSPKDFYEQYF. CDR3 coding DNA: TGTGCCAGTAGTCCGAAAGATTTCTACGAGCAGTACTTC.

In DNA form, the CDR3 reads TGCAGCGTCGCAGGGGCCCCCCTTTGGGAGCAGTACTTC. It is translated as CSVAGAPLWEQYF. The chain links TRBV29-1 to TRBJ2-7; TRBD1 is a possible D gene (6 bases). Trimming removed 6 bases at V and 7 bases at J, with 19 bases between. The CDR3 covers 13 residues. Germline V gene sequence: CDR1 SQVTM, CDR2 ANQGSEA.

The chain couples TRBV27 to TRBJ2-1, with 7 bases fitting TRBD1. The CDR3 has 14 amino acids. The J segment lost 8 bases and the V segment lost 6 bases, leaving 10 bases of the junction unmatched. CDR1 MNHEY and CDR2 SMNVEV come from the germline V gene (reference sequence). CDR3 nucleotides: TGTGCCAGCAGCCTATCGACAGGGTTGGATGAGCAGTTCTTC. Amino acid sequence: CASSLSTGLDEQFF.

The CDR3 coding sequence is TGTGCCAGCAGTGAAGAACAGCTTGAAGCTTTCTTT. Amino acid sequence: CASSEEQLEAFF. V usage is TRBV2 and J usage is TRBJ1-1; D is unresolved. The CDR3 runs to 12 residues. The V end lost 1 base, the J end lost 7 bases, and 7 bases lay between the germline ends. Germline V gene sequence: CDR1 SNHLY, CDR2 FYNNEI.

The rearrangement links TRBV6-5 to TRBJ2-3; D ambiguous. The CDR3 contains 14 residues. Deletions cut 4 bases from V and 0 bases from J, with 8 bases between. Germline assignment: CDR1 MNHEY and CDR2 SVGAGI. The CDR3 coding sequence is TGTGCCAGCAGTTTCTCGGACAGCACAGATACGCAGTATTTT. Translated: CASSFSDSTDTQYF.

This rearrangement joins TRBV19 to TRBJ2-6; no clear D gene. Trimming shortened V by 4 bases and J by 0 bases, and 4 bases separated the two germline ends. Germline CDR1 and CDR2: LNHDA and SQIVND (reference sequence). There are 14 residues in the CDR3. In DNA form, the CDR3 reads TGTGCCAGTAGTAAAGGCTCTGGGGCCAACGTCCTGACTTTC. It translates to CASSKGSGANVLTF. Drawing the rest from reference TRBV19 and TRBJ2-6, the complete variable domain is DGGITQSPKYLFRKEGQNVTLSCEQNLNHDAMYWYRQDPGQGLRLIYYSQIVNDFQKGDIAEGYSVSREKKESFPLTVTSAQKNPTAFYLCASSKGSGANVLTFGAGSRLTVL.

This clone appeared once. The CDR3 nucleotides read TGTGCCAGCAGCGTAGTTCCAGGGCCCTCCTACGAGCAGTACTTC. Translation gives CASSVVPGPSYEQYF. The gene calls are TRBV9 and TRBJ2-7; TRBD1 might be the D (5 bases). The CDR3 length is 15 residues. V was shortened by 0 bases and J by 0 bases, with 10 bases between the two germline ends. Germline CDR1 is SGDLS and CDR2 is YYNGEE.

This clone was detected once. The chain has TRBV10-3 and TRBJ2-5; TRBD2 aligns across 11 bases. The CDR3 totals 14 residues. Looked up from germline, CDR1 is ENHRY and CDR2 is SYGVKD. Trimming at V came to 4 bases and at J to 3 bases, leaving 1 base not matched to a gene. CDR3 residues: CAISVAGGEETQYF. The CDR3 bases are TGTGCCATCAGTGTAGCGGGGGGGGAAGAGACCCAGTACTTC.

CDR3 residues: CASSGGPSENTEAFF. The CDR3 DNA reads TGTGCCAGCAGCGGAGGACCCTCGGAAAACACTGAAGCTTTCTTT. V is TRBV9 and J is TRBJ1-1; no clear D gene. Per the germline V gene, CDR1 is SGDLS and CDR2 is YYNGEE. The ends were cut back, 3 bases at V and 2 bases at J, with 14 bases in the middle. This CDR3 region has 15 residues.

This sequence joins TRBV13 and TRBJ2-7; 13 bases are a match to TRBD2. Germline V gives CDR1 PRHDT, CDR2 FYEKMQ (reference sequence). This CDR3 is 15 amino acids long. V lost 5 bases and J lost 0; bases outside the gene matches: 1. CDR3 in DNA: TGTGCCAGCAGCCGGACTAGCGGGAGCTCCTACGAGCAGTACTTC. The encoded protein is CASSRTSGSSYEQYF.

V usage is TRBV10-1 and J usage is TRBJ2-3; a possible D gene is TRBD2 (6 bases). The germline CDR1 and CDR2 sequences are WNHNN and SYGVQD (reference sequence). The V and J ends lost 6 bases and 4 bases respectively, with 20 bases between them. This CDR3 spans 16 amino acids. CDR3 nucleotide sequence: TGCGCCAGCAGCCATCGGGAGACCTCGTACCCAGATACGCAGTATTTT. Amino acids: CASSHRETSYPDTQYF.

The V gene is TRBV6-5, the J gene TRBJ2-3; 7 nucleotides agree with TRBD1. Germline trimming cut 2 bases from V and 0 bases from J; bases unmatched to any gene: 5. Germline assignment: CDR1 MNHEY and CDR2 SVGAGI. The CDR3 sequence is 16 residues long. This chain's CDR3 is CASSYTSQGSTDTQYF. CDR3 in DNA: TGTGCCAGCAGTTACACGTCACAGGGGAGCACAGATACGCAGTATTTT.

V usage is TRBV5-1 and J usage is TRBJ2-5, with D tentatively TRBD2 (5 bases). Germline CDR1 and CDR2: SGHRS and YFSETQ. The CDR3 has 17 amino acids. The V and J ends lost 4 bases and 8 bases respectively, with 27 bases between them. The CDR3 region is CASSHHREWLRAETQYF. The CDR3 nucleotides are TGCGCCAGCAGCCACCATAGGGAGTGGTTGCGGGCAGAAACCCAGTACTTC.

The chain has TRBV4-3 and TRBJ1-1; D call uncertain. The germline V and J ends were trimmed by 4 bases and 7 bases, with 10 bases remaining between them. This CDR3 is built from 12 residues. Germline loops: CDR1 LGHNA, CDR2 YSLEER. In DNA form, the CDR3 reads TGCGCCAGCAGCCGAGAGTACGGTGAAGCTTTCTTT. Residues: CASSREYGEAFF.

The chain employs TRBV10-2 and TRBJ2-5; D gene unclear. CDR3 length equals 12 residues. V was trimmed by 3 bases and J by 0 bases, leaving 2 bases between them. The germline V gene has CDR1 WSHSY and CDR2 SAAADI. The CDR3 reads CASSDNQETQYF. The CDR3 DNA is TGCGCCAGCAGTGATAACCAAGAGACCCAGTACTTC.

The V and J genes are TRBV27 and TRBJ2-5; 7 nucleotides match TRBD1. V shed 5 bases, J shed 5 bases, and the junction held 20 bases outside the gene matches. Germline V gene lookup returns CDR1 MNHEY and CDR2 SMNVEV (reference sequence). The CDR3 runs 18 residues. CDR3 residues: CASSPLGDSVYSAETQYF. The CDR3 DNA is TGTGCCAGCAGTCCGCTAGGGGACAGTGTCTATTCGGCGGAGACCCAGTACTTC.